The present T cell receptor (beta chain) was sequenced within a study of T cell changes during pregnancy in multiple sclerosis. The length of the CDR3 is 14 residues. With 4 bases removed from V and 5 bases from J, the gap between germline ends came to 9 bases. Germline-derived CDR1 and CDR2 are MNHNS and SASEGT. Here immunoSEQ multiplex PCR was the method, and the copy in TCRdb shows in-frame clones only, minus some. Here the sample spans tens of thousands of clones, just under 95% being singletons. The gene calls are TRBV6-1 and TRBJ1-6; possible D gene TRBD1, 6 bases. The specimen was CD8+ T cells from peripheral blood mononuclear cells, collected in the third trimester of pregnancy. The sequence was collected from a female donor with multiple sclerosis, enrolled in a pregnancy study. The CDR3 here is CASSAGQNNSPLHF. The CDR3 coding sequence is TGTGCCAGCAGTGCCGGACAGAATAATTCACCCCTCCACTTT.